One and the same sample provided the 21 T cell receptor beta chains below, sequenced in a study of blood T cell repertoires in COVID-19. Generated by immunoSEQ multiplex PCR, the TCRdb table keeps only in-frame clones and is missing some. The sample consists of some 250,000 clones, 88% of them appearing once. Sample: peripheral blood. The receptors come from a woman aged 40 to 50 who had recovered from COVID-19.

This clone was seen just once. The V call is TRBV5-4, the J call TRBJ2-6, with a weak D call TRBD2 (6 bases). Per the germline V gene, CDR1 is SGHNT and CDR2 is YYREEE (reference sequence). Deletions cut 6 bases from V and 4 bases from J, with 11 bases between. The length of the CDR3 is 14 residues. CDR3 in DNA: TGTGCCAGCAAGGAGGGGAACGGGGCCAACGTCCTGACTTTC. Translating gives CASKEGNGANVLTF.

This clone turned up a few times. This chain joins TRBV18 and TRBJ1-6, with TRBD1 identical over 7 bases. This CDR3 has 15 amino acids. V was clipped by 4 bases and J by 7 bases; unmatched bases: 7. Germline V gives CDR1 KGHSH, CDR2 LQKENI. CDR3 bases: TGTGCCAGCTCACGGGACAGTGGGGGGAATTCACCCCTCCACTTT. It codes for CASSRDSGGNSPLHF.

The rearrangement links TRBV6-5 to TRBJ2-3; D may be TRBD2 (7 bases). Trimming left V 10 bases short and J 3 bases short, with 14 bases between. CDR3 length: 13 residues. CDR1 and CDR2 (germline): MNHEY, SVGAGI. The CDR3 DNA reads TGTGCCACCCCCGGGGGGCGGACAGATACGCAGTATTTT. It codes for CATPGGRTDTQYF.

This clone was picked up a small number of times. V usage is TRBV5-1 and J usage is TRBJ1-4; D gene ambiguous. Trimming shortened V by 7 bases and J by 0 bases, and 13 bases separated the two germline ends. Germline V lookup: CDR1 SGHRS, CDR2 YFSETQ. There are 15 residues in the CDR3. CDR3 region: CASASTVATNEKLFF. The CDR3 region has the DNA TGCGCCAGCGCCTCTACGGTTGCAACTAATGAAAAACTGTTTTTT.

This clone has just a few counts. The chain employs TRBV11-2 and TRBJ2-7; TRBD1 agrees at 9 bases. The germline gives CDR1 SGHAT, CDR2 FQNNGV. The CDR3 sequence is 18 residues long. After removal of 2 bases from V and 7 bases from J, the junction contained 18 bases not matched to a gene. CDR3 sequence: CASSLSPGRTGAQYEQYF. CDR3 nucleotides: TGTGCCAGCAGCTTAAGCCCTGGGCGGACAGGGGCCCAGTATGAGCAGTACTTC.

This chain connects TRBV11-3 to TRBJ1-2; TRBD1 is a possible D gene (5 bases). Trimming left V 5 bases short and J 2 bases short, with 15 bases between. The CDR3 is 15 residues long. Germline CDR1 is SGHNT and CDR2 is YENEEA. CDR3 in DNA: TGTGCCAGCAGCCCAAGGGGAGGGGTGAACTATGGCTACACCTTC. Translation gives CASSPRGGVNYGYTF.

The chain couples TRBV7-2 to TRBJ2-2; D unclear. V was trimmed by 2 bases and J by 6 bases, leaving 16 bases between them. This CDR3 has 16 residues. Germline assignment: CDR1 SGHTA and CDR2 FQGNSA. DNA of the CDR3: TGTGCCAGCAGCTTACTCAAGCCCATGAGCGCCGGGGAGCTGTTTTTT. It encodes CASSLLKPMSAGELFF.

The rearrangement uses TRBV4-3 and TRBJ2-1; 7 nucleotides agree with TRBD2. Germline values: CDR1 LGHNA, CDR2 YSLEER. V trimming: 0 bases; J trimming: 7 bases; junction bases outside the gene matches: 9. The CDR3 is 16 residues long. CDR3 sequence (DNA): TGCGCCAGCAGCCAAGATTTAGGTGGGGGGGGGAATGAGCAGTTCTTC. This translates into CASSQDLGGGGNEQFF.

This clone was observed a single time. The rearrangement links TRBV4-3 to TRBJ2-3, with TRBD1 matching 10 bases. The CDR3 is made up of 15 amino acids. J lost 4 bases, V lost 4 bases, and 5 bases had no gene match. The germline gives CDR1 LGHNA, CDR2 YSLEER. CDR3 in amino acids: CASSPGTGAPDTQYF. Here the CDR3 DNA reads TGCGCCAGCAGCCCCGGGACAGGGGCCCCAGATACGCAGTATTTT.

The V and J genes are TRBV18 and TRBJ2-7, with D perhaps TRBD1 (6 bases). V was shortened by 3 bases and J by 7 bases, with 19 bases between the two germline ends. CDR1 is KGHSH and CDR2 is LQKENI in the germline V gene. The CDR3 is 15 amino acids. CDR3 loop: CASSPPGQPSGEQYF. For the CDR3, the DNA is TGTGCCAGCTCACCCCCCGGACAGCCCTCTGGGGAGCAGTACTTC.

This clone was picked up a small number of times. The chain carries TRBV19 and TRBJ1-5; tentatively, D is TRBD1 (6 bases). Germline V gives CDR1 LNHDA, CDR2 SQIVND (reference sequence). The CDR3 is made up of 15 amino acids. V dropped 4 bases and J dropped 0 bases, with 10 bases sitting between them. The CDR3 spells CASSNQGNSNQPQHF. In nucleotides, the CDR3 is TGTGCCAGTAGTAACCAGGGGAATAGCAATCAGCCCCAGCATTTT.

The chain couples TRBV27 to TRBJ1-5, with D uncertain. Germline V CDR1 and CDR2: MNHEY, SMNVEV (reference sequence). The CDR3 has 13 amino acids. V was clipped by 3 bases and J by 1 base, with 4 bases between them. The CDR3 loop is CASSLGSNQPQHF. DNA of the CDR3: TGTGCCAGCAGTTTGGGCAGCAATCAGCCCCAGCATTTT.

The chain joins TRBV6-8 to TRBJ1-5, with 7 positions matching TRBD1. The CDR3 has 17 residues. Germline assignment: CDR1 MNHGY and CDR2 SAAAGT. V lost 0 bases, J lost 5 bases, and 10 bases stayed unmatched. CDR3 protein: CASSYSAQGGGDQPQHF. As DNA, the CDR3 is TGTGCCAGCAGTTACTCAGCCCAGGGGGGTGGGGATCAGCCCCAGCATTTT.

This clone came up once. This rearrangement joins TRBV18 to TRBJ2-1; TRBD1 is a possible D gene (6 bases). CDR1 KGHSH and CDR2 LQKENI come from the germline V gene. V lost 6 bases to trimming and J lost 8 bases, with 23 bases between them. This CDR3 comprises 16 residues. CDR3 residues: CASSPRTRGYGDEQFF. In nucleotides, the CDR3 is TGTGCCAGCTCGCCCCGGACCAGGGGCTACGGGGATGAGCAGTTCTTC.

This chain uses TRBV19 with TRBJ2-1; possible D gene TRBD1, 5 bases. The germline V gene encodes CDR1 LNHDA and CDR2 SQIVND (reference sequence). The length of the CDR3 is 14 residues. Trimming pared 1 base from V and 9 bases from J, leaving 13 bases between. CDR3: CASSIVGLGAEQFF. In DNA form, the CDR3 reads TGTGCCAGTAGTATAGTGGGGTTAGGGGCTGAGCAGTTCTTC.

V gene TRBV28 combines with J gene TRBJ2-1, with TRBD2 matching 8 bases. Germline loops: CDR1 MDHEN, CDR2 SYDVKM. The CDR3 runs to 15 residues. With 5 bases clipped from V and 5 bases from J, the junction kept 8 bases outside the gene matches. CDR3 DNA sequence: TGTGCCAGCAGTCATAGCGGGGTCGGCCACAATGAGCAGTTCTTC. This codes for CASSHSGVGHNEQFF.

This chain joins TRBV4-1 and TRBJ2-2; D may be TRBD2 (6 bases). CDR3 length: 15 residues. Per germline, CDR1 MGHRA and CDR2 YSYEKL. V lost 3 bases to trimming and J lost 0 bases, with 8 bases between them. The CDR3 reads CASSQRDSNTGELFF. In nucleotides, the CDR3 is TGCGCCAGCAGCCAGAGGGACTCGAACACCGGGGAGCTGTTTTTT.

V gene TRBV7-3 combines with J gene TRBJ2-1; 14 bases match TRBD2. CDR1 is SGHTA, CDR2 FQGTGA, per germline. The CDR3 is 17 residues long. J gave up 0 bases and V 5 bases, and 3 bases lay outside the gene matches. The CDR3 reads CASSQGTSGSSYNEQFF. CDR3 coding DNA: TGTGCCAGCAGCCAGGGGACTAGCGGGAGCTCCTACAATGAGCAGTTCTTC.

The chain couples TRBV6-1 to TRBJ2-3, with D possibly being TRBD1 (5 bases). V was cut by 3 bases and J by 4 bases, with 17 bases left in between. The CDR3 is 16 amino acids. Germline CDR1 MNHNS, CDR2 SASEGT. The CDR3 loop is CASSDPTATGADTQYF. The CDR3 DNA is TGTGCCAGCAGTGACCCGACAGCCACGGGTGCAGATACGCAGTATTTT.

The rearrangement links TRBV5-1 to TRBJ2-7; D unresolved. The germline V gene encodes CDR1 SGHRS and CDR2 YFSETQ. V was pared by 7 bases and J by 0 bases, with 14 bases between. This CDR3 has 14 amino acids. CDR3 region: CASGAGVPSYEQYF. In DNA form, the CDR3 reads TGCGCCAGCGGTGCCGGAGTCCCCTCCTACGAGCAGTACTTC.

This chain uses TRBV5-1 with TRBJ1-4; 9 nucleotides agree with TRBD1. Germline CDR1 reads SGHRS; CDR2 reads YFSETQ. The V segment lost 3 bases and the J segment 8 bases; nucleotides outside the gene matches: 8. The CDR3 runs to 15 residues. CDR3 nucleotides: TGCGCCAGCAGCTCCCGGGACAGGGCATCCGAAAAACTGTTTTTT. Amino acids: CASSSRDRASEKLFF.